The sequence of this TCR beta chain was determined in a study of OX40 agonist ivuxolimab in advanced cancers. Study-wide context: The patients received agonistic anti-OX40 (CD134) antibody ivuxolimab. Study conclusions and caveats: Low normalized clonal expansion also occurred in some nonresponding patients.

Comments on this clone: The antigen is unknown.

The germline gives CDR1 SGDLS, CDR2 YYNGEE. The CDR3 consists of 16 residues. The junction had 8 bases not matched to a gene; V was cut back by 4 bases and J by 3 bases. Profiling relied on immunoSEQ multiplex PCR, and the TCRdb table lists in-frame clones only, not all of them. This sample carries approximately 80,000 clones, approximately 89% of them seen once, and the ten largest clones take about 0.2%. This sequence was found in an adult with an advanced solid tumor such as melanoma, head and neck, liver or kidney cancer. The sample consisted of CD4+ or CD8+ T cells sorted from blood, taken in a trial of the OX40 agonist ivuxolimab. V usage is TRBV9 and J usage is TRBJ2-3; 10 bases map to TRBD2. CDR3: CASSKPSGGETDTQYF. The CDR3 DNA follows: TGTGCCAGCAGCAAGCCAAGCGGGGGGGAAACAGATACGCAGTATTTT.